This TCR beta chain was observed in a study of blood T cell repertoires in COVID-19. On the study more broadly: COVID-19 samples from acute and convalescent phases originated in the United States, Italy and Spain. Nucleic acid was either cDNA or gDNA, and it came from T cells, B-cell-depleted T cells, or PBMCs.

This clone appeared a single time. In Seattle, patients joined the study during active infection and were tracked longitudinally. Study processing details: How many nucleated cells were present was estimated from reference gene primer amplification. Sequenced by immunoSEQ multiplex PCR; TCRdb stores in-frame clones only, minus some. V and J calls and clone size come straight from that table; D and trimming were deduced from the DNA. The top ten clones hold 0.87% of a sample with a few hundred thousand clones, over 75% of them seen once. The TCR was taken from a human donor with COVID-19, enrolled during active disease. The donor label of this sample is uncertain. The sample consisted of peripheral blood.

The CDR3 is CASSEVGDTEAFF. CDR3 coding DNA: TGTGCCAGCAGTGAAGTGGGAGACACTGAAGCTTTCTTT. The chain employs TRBV6-1 and TRBJ1-1; D is unresolved. Germline CDR1 reads MNHNS; CDR2 reads SASEGT. V was pared by 1 base and J by 3 bases, with 6 bases between. The CDR3 has 13 residues.